This TCR beta chain derives from a study of blood T cell repertoires in COVID-19. Study-wide background: In each case, the material was cDNA or gDNA derived from T cells, B-cell-depleted T cells, or PBMCs.

Profiled with immunoSEQ multiplex PCR; TCRdb holds only in-frame clones, not every one. The profile covers under 150,000 clones, with more than 65% appearing a single time and about 4% taken by the ten largest. CDR1 and CDR2 (germline): SGHDT, YYEEEE. The germline V and J ends were trimmed by 0 bases and 6 bases, with 10 bases remaining between them. The CDR3 sequence is 13 residues long. The rearrangement joins TRBV5-6 to TRBJ2-7; D might be TRBD1 (5 bases). This TCR derives from a man in his 60s with acute or convalescent COVID-19. The sample consisted of peripheral blood. The CDR3 coding sequence is TGTGCCAGCAGCTTGGGCAGGGTGGGCGAGCAGTACTTC. It encodes CASSLGRVGEQYF.